The clone carrying this T cell receptor (beta chain) occurred a few times. Its antigen is still unknown. Germline V gene data show CDR1 as MNHEY and CDR2 as SVGAGI. V lost 5 bases and J lost 5, with 16 bases in between. The CDR3 totals 14 residues. The data originate from a study of T cells after yellow fever vaccination. It was through 5'RACE template switching that TCR cDNA was made, with a universal primer site and UMIs added. TCRdb passed the 5' RACE reads through MiXCR, listing each CDR3 protein once. This table holds 400,000 or so distinct CDR3 sequences, around 20% found once. Overall study findings and caveats: Boosting was followed by the reappearance of most primary-vaccination clones (just under 98% CD4, 85% to 90% CD8). A secondary response was less intense yet reached its peak sooner, at day 5 versus 15. Repertoires obtained by FACS sorting could include abundant clonotypes that entered as contaminants from the bulk population.

The chain couples TRBV6-5 to TRBJ2-7; either TRBD1 or TRBD2 may fit D (5 bases each). The sequences come from PBMCs, collected before the yellow fever booster vaccination. This TCR was recovered from a man between 18 and 29 years old who received the YFV17D yellow fever vaccine. The CDR3 region is CASSRDLRIHEQYF. The CDR3 coding sequence is TGTGCCAGCAGTCGGGACCTACGGATACACGAGCAGTACTTC.